Listed here is a single T cell receptor beta chain. Antigen specificity is unknown. Unique molecular identifiers were built into the TCRbeta library. TCRdb passed the PCR reads through MiXCR, listing each CDR3 protein once. This table holds 70,000 to 95,000 distinct CDR3 sequences, about a sixth found once. These data originate in a study of T-cell reconstitution after alpha-beta-depleted transplantation in children. General study points: For some patients, TCRbeta diversity was high at day 60 because of recipient T cells and thymic progenitors that survived. Diversity and T-cell counts at one year after transplant derived mostly from new T cells.

The CDR3 length is 17 residues. V dropped 5 bases and J dropped 0; count of bases not matched to a gene: 10. The V gene's germline CDR1 is MNHEY and CDR2 SMNVEV (reference sequence). The TCR was taken from a male patient aged 2-15 years who had a stem cell transplant for acute lymphoblastic leukemia, so the T cells may come from the graft donor. The rearrangement joins TRBV27 to TRBJ2-1, with TRBD2 matching over 7 bases. The source was PBMCs, mostly from graft donor cells, collected 360 days after TCRalphabeta/CD19-depleted stem cell transplant. The CDR3 here is CASSLYPSGSSYNEQFF. In nucleotides, the CDR3 is TGTGCCAGCAGTCTCTACCCTAGCGGAAGCTCCTACAATGAGCAGTTCTTC.